Below, one T cell receptor beta chain is given with its context. This clonotype was counted ten times or more. There is no known antigen for this receptor. Base qualities are not recorded, but no much larger clone differs from it by a single base. A case-control design nested within a healthcare worker cohort in London, UK, was used, with weekly nasopharyngeal swab PCR tests and blood sampling performed. Between 23 and 31 March 2020, the week of the UK lockdown, healthcare workers were enrolled and then followed up weekly for as long as 16 weeks. The CDR3 holds 17 amino acids from the cysteine to the phenylalanine. The sequence is cut down to CDR3 DNA, 51 bases in frame from base 1. Relative to germline, V is 1 base shorter and J is 0 bases shorter, with 16 bases between their ends. The germline V gene (reference sequence) sets CDR1 to DFQATT and CDR2 to SNEGSKA. Library creation used 5' RACE. For sequencing, a NextSeq 500 was employed. Unique molecular identifiers were attached to individual cDNA molecules in the TCR library protocol so that sequencing error and PCR bias could be corrected. Sequencing covered both TCR alpha and beta chains, and within each sample the abundances of alpha and beta sequences were tightly co-correlated. The published analysis was carried out like this. V gene, J gene and CDR3 annotation of TCR sequences was performed with Decombinator V4. TCRs were defined as expanded if a significant change between any two time points was detected under a Poisson model with p below 0.0001. Abundances of TCRs were expressed as counts per million after normalisation to the total number of TCRs sequenced in each sample. TRAV1-2 paired with TRAJ12, TRAJ20 or TRAJ33 defined MAIT TCRs, while TRAV10 paired with TRAJ18 defined iNKT TCRs. VDJdb, accessed 1 November 2021, was searched for CMV, EBV and SARS-CoV-2 annotated TCRs, excluding TCRs annotated for multiple antigens. TCRdb trimmed the raw reads at Q25, called clones with MiXCR and kept productive beta chains. A single entry per CDR3 protein holds the most common genes and DNA from its merged rows. The V and J calls reflect TCRdb's pipeline rather than the authors' work. Here the sample has approximately 37,000 distinct CDR3 sequences; more than 4.5% occur a single time. The top ten clonotypes cover about 6.1% of the sample.

The data derive from a study of early T cells in non-severe SARS-CoV-2 infection (dated by TCRdb to the early 2020s). With respect to the entire study: TCR sequencing used bulk RNA from unsorted whole blood, so alpha and beta chains could not be paired.

Summary of the overall study and its limitations: VDJdb matching was skewed toward anti-spike CD8 responses and likely underestimated virus-specific expansions, missing private and CD4 specificities.

The chain is made from TRBV20-1 and TRBJ2-1, and possibly TRBD2, on 5 matching bases. This TCR was sampled from an adult who was a healthcare worker with PCR-confirmed SARS-CoV-2 infection or an uninfected control (not recorded which). Sequencing used whole blood, obtained at baseline. The DNA reads as follows: TGCAGTGCTAGAGGGGAGCCGGGCCGCAGCTCCTACAATGAGCAGTTCTTC. This yields the protein CSARGEPGRSSYNEQFF.